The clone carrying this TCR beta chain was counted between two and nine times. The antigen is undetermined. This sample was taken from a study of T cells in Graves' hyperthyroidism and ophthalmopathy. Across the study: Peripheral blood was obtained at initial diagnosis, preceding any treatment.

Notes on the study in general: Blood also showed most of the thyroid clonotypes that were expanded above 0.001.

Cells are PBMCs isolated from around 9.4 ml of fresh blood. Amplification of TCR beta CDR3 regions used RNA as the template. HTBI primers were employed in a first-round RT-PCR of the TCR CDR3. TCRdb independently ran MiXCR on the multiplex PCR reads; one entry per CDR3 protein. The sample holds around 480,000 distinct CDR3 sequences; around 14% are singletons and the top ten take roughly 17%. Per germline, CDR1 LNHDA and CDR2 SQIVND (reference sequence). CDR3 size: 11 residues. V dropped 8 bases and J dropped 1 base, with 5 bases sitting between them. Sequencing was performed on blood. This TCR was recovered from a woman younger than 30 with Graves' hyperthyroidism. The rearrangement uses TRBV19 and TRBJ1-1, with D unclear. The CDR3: CASGTNTEAFF. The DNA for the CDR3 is TGTGCCAGTGGAACGAACACTGAAGCTTTCTTT.